The clone carrying this TCR beta chain appeared many times. These data are taken from a study of neurological immune-mediated disorders. The CDR3 runs 12 residues. Trimming removed 5 bases at V and 10 bases at J, with 14 bases between. TCRdb reprocessed the 5' RACE reads with MiXCR, giving one entry per CDR3 protein. The table records 80,000 to 85,000 distinct CDR3 sequences, just over 2.5% of them present only once. The specimen sequenced was PBMCs. The receptor was isolated from a woman aged 25 to 39 with multiple sclerosis. The genes are TRBV12-3 or TRBV12-4 and TRBJ1-1; D is perhaps TRBD1 (5 bases). DNA of the CDR3: TGTGCCAGCAGTCCCAGGGTTTGGGGAGCTTTCTTT. Translating gives CASSPRVWGAFF.